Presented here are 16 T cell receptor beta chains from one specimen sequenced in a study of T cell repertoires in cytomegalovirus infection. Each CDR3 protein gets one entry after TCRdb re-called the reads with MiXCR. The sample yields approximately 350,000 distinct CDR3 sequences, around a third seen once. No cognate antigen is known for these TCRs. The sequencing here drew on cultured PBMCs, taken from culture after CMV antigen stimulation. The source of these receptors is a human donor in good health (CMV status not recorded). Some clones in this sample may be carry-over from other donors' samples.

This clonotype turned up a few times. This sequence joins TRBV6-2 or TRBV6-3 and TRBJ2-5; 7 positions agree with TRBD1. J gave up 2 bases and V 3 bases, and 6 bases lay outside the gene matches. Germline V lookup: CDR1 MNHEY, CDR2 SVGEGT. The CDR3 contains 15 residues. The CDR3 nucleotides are TGTGCCAGCAGTTATCAGGGGGTCCGACAAGAGACCCAGTACTTC. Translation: CASSYQGVRQETQYF.

The CDR3 is CASRFQVNTEAFF. CDR3 bases: TGTGCCAGCAGATTCCAGGTTAACACTGAAGCTTTCTTT. V usage is TRBV6-5 and J usage is TRBJ1-1; D ambiguous. CDR1 is MNHEY and CDR2 is SVGAGI in the germline V gene. V lost 6 bases and J lost 2, with 10 bases in between. The CDR3 runs 13 residues.

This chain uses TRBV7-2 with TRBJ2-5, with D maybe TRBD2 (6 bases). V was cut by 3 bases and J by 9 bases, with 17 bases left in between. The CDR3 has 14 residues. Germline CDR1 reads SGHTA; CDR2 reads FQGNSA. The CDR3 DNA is TGTGCCAGCAGCTTTACGGAGGGTAGCGGTTCCCAGTACTTC. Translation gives CASSFTEGSGSQYF.

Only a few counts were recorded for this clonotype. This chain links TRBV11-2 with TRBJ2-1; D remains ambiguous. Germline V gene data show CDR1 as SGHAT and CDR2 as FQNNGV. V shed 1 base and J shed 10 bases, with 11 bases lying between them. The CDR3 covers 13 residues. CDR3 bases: TGTGCCAGCAGCTTAGGACCGACCAGGGAGCAGTTCTTC. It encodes CASSLGPTREQFF. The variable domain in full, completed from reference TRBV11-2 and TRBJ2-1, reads EAGVAQSPRYKIIEKRQSVAFWCNPISGHATLYWYQQILGQGPKLLIQFQNNGVVDDSQLPKDRFSAERLKGVDSTLKIQPAKLEDSAVYLCASSLGPTREQFFGPGTRLTVL.

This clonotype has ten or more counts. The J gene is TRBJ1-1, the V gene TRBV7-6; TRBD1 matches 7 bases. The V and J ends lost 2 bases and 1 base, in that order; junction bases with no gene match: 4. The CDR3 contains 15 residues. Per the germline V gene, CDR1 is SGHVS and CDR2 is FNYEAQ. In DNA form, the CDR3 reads TGTGCCAGCAGCTTATATACAGGGGCGAACACTGAAGCTTTCTTT. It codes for CASSLYTGANTEAFF. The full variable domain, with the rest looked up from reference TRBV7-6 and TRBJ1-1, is GAGVSQSPRYKVTKRGQDVALRCDPISGHVSLYWYRQALGQGPEFLTYFNYEAQQDKSGLPNDRFSAERPEGSISTLTIQRTEQRDSAMYRCASSLYTGANTEAFFGQGTRLTVV.

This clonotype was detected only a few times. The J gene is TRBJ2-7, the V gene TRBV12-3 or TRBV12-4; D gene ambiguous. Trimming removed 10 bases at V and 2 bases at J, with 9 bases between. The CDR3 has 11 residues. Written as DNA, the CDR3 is TGTGCCACCGGACCGGCCTACGAGCAGTACGTC. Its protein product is CATGPAYEQYV.

The CDR3 is CASSRRDGNQPQHF. Here the CDR3 DNA reads TGTGCCAGTAGTCGTCGGGACGGCAATCAGCCCCAGCATTTT. V is TRBV19 and J is TRBJ1-5, with D tentatively TRBD1 (5 bases). The CDR3 has 14 amino acids. Germline assignment: CDR1 LNHDA and CDR2 SQIVND (reference sequence). The V end lost 5 bases, the J end lost 2 bases, and 10 bases lay between the germline ends. The full variable domain, in which reference TRBV19 and TRBJ1-5 provide the parts outside the CDR3, is DGGITQSPKYLFRKEGQNVTLSCEQNLNHDAMYWYRQDPGQGLRLIYYSQIVNDFQKGDIAEGYSVSREKKESFPLTVTSAQKNPTAFYLCASSRRDGNQPQHFGDGTRLSIL.

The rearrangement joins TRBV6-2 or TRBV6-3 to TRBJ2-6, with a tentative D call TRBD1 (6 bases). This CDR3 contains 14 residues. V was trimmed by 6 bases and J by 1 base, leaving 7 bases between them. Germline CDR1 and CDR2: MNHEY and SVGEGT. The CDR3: CASRTGSGANVLTF. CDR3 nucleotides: TGTGCCAGCAGAACAGGGTCTGGGGCCAACGTCCTGACTTTC.

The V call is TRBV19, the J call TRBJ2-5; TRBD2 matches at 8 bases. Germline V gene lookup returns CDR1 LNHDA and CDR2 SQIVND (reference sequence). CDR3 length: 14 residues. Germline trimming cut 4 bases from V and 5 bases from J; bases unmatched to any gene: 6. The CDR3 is CASSTGGPGETQYF. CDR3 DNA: TGTGCCAGTAGTACGGGGGGGCCAGGGGAGACCCAGTACTTC. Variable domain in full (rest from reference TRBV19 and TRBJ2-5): DGGITQSPKYLFRKEGQNVTLSCEQNLNHDAMYWYRQDPGQGLRLIYYSQIVNDFQKGDIAEGYSVSREKKESFPLTVTSAQKNPTAFYLCASSTGGPGETQYFGPGTRLLVL.

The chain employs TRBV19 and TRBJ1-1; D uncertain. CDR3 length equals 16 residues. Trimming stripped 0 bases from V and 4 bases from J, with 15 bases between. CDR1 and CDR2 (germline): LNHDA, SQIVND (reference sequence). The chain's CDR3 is CASSIDRSGGATEAFF. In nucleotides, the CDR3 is TGTGCCAGTAGTATAGATAGAAGCGGAGGTGCCACTGAAGCTTTCTTT.

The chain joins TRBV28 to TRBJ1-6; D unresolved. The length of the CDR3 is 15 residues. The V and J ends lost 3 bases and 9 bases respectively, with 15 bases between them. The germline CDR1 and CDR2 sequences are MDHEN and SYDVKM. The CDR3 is CASSFPRALGSPLHF. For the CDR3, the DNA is TGTGCCAGCAGTTTCCCTAGGGCATTGGGTTCACCCCTCCACTTT.

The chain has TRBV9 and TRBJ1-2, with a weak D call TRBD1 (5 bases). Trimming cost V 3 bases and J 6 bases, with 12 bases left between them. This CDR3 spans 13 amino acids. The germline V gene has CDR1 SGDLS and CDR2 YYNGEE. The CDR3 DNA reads TGTGCCAGCAGCGCTCGACAGTCTCATGGCTACACCTTC. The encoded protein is CASSARQSHGYTF. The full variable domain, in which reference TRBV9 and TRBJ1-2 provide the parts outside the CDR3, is DSGVTQTPKHLITATGQRVTLRCSPRSGDLSVYWYQQSLDQGLQFLIQYYNGEERAKGNILERFSAQQFPDLHSELNLSSLELGDSALYFCASSARQSHGYTFGSGTRLTVV.

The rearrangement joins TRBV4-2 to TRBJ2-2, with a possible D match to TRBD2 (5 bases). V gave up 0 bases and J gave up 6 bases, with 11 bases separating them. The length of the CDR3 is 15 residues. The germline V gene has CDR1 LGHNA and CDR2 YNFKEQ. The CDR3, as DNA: TGTGCCAGCAGCCAAGAGGCCCTAGCTTCCGGGGAGCTGTTTTTT. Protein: CASSQEALASGELFF.

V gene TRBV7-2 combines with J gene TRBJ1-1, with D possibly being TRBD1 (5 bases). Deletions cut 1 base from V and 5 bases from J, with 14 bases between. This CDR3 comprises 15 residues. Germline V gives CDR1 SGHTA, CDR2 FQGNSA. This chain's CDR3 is CASSLGGGVGTEAFF. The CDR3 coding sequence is TGTGCCAGCAGCTTAGGGGGGGGGGTTGGAACTGAAGCTTTCTTT.

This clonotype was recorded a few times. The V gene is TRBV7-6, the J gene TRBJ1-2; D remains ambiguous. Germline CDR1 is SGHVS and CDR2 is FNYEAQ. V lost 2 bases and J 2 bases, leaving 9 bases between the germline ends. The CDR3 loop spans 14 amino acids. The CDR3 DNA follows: TGTGCCAGCAGCTTACAAGGTGTCAACTATGGCTACACCTTC. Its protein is CASSLQGVNYGYTF.

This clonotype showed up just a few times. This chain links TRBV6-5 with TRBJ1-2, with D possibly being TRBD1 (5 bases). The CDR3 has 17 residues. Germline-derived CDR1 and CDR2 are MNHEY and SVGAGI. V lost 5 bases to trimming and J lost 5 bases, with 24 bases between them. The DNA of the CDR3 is TGTGCCAGCAGTGCCTTTAGAGGGGACGGTTTATCATATGGCTACACCTTC. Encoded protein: CASSAFRGDGLSYGYTF.